The rows below give T cell receptor beta chains drawn from one sample of a study of prognosis after radiotherapy for stage I lung cancer. MiXCR, applied by TCRdb to the multiplex PCR reads, yields one record per CDR3 protein. This table has some 15,000 distinct CDR3 sequences, roughly 25% appearing once. The sample here was PBMCs, taken before or after stereotactic body radiation therapy (not recorded which). These TCRs come from a donor of 50 years or more with non-small cell lung cancer. CDR3s include the opening cysteine and the closing phenylalanine or tryptophan.

>TRBV20-1
CSVTDGLLAKNIQYF
>TRBV2
CASSEWLYEQYF
>TRBV20-1
CSARDLYTGELFF
>TRBV6-1
CASTVGSYNEQFF
>TRBV28
CASSSYRGAFTGELFF
>TRBV27
CASSPGQGNQPQHF
>TRBV20-1
CSARDVERETETQYF
>TRBV6-1
CATRSLGGAVSEQFF
>TRBV27
CASTREGRTGGYYGYTF
>TRBV5-4
CASRPITGTGGGYTF
>TRBV28
CASSTITQGDHTSEQYF
>TRBV18
CASSPSMGDYEQYF
>TRBV5-1
CASSWARGSGGTDTQYF
>TRBV7-9
CASSLGRLAHYNEQSF
>TRBV28
CASTPPGQVSTGELFF
>TRBV28
CASSGIAIETQYF
>TRBV10-2
CASSRKRGGYNEQFF
>TRBV20-1
CSARTTSGRAYEQYF
>TRBV6-1
CASRGMDSNYGYTF
>TRBV5-4
CASSLGSRTPSTDTQYF
>TRBV6-1
CAIGQGITGELFF
>TRBV11-2
CASSLEGGQDEQFF
>TRBV20-1
CSGCLLVADTQYF
>TRBV25-1
CASSGGGSPLHF
>TRBV6-2/TRBV6-3
CASSYLPGKGGELFF
>TRBV11-2
CASSLSSGAQYEQYF
>TRBV7-9
CASSKVGGAPGELFF
>TRBV30
CAWSVIPNRAEAFF
>TRBV2
CASSLDLTDNSPLHF
>TRBV5-6
CASSPTTGMISYEQYF
>TRBV19
CASSWTGDRYEQYF
>TRBV6-1
CASSRGDQKNNEQFF
>TRBV12-3/TRBV12-4
CASSQVPRAEAFF
>TRBV5-6
CASSLAFSNQPQHF
>TRBV28
CASSPPGLAISSYNEQFF
>TRBV18
CASSPPHSGGYNEQFF
>TRBV20-1
CSARDASGRLLTDTQYF
>TRBV6-1
CASSHSIRTYEHYF
>TRBV19
CASSIRHVSGNTIYF
>TRBV7-9
CASSLSGRNTGELFF
>TRBV19
CASSMLGQATAKNIQYF
>TRBV20-1
CSTGTGTGYTVAFF
>TRBV12-3/TRBV12-4
CASSPTSGRGGELFF
>TRBV30
CARTGAPAFF
>TRBV2
CASSTGTSGSEQYF
>TRBV4-1
CASSTTVDNSPLHF
>TRBV6-1
CASSERRGGNTIYF
>TRBV28
CASSSGTGAGNTIYF
>TRBV28
CASSLGQIRGNTIYF
>TRBV6-1
CASSDFKGASGSNEQYF
>TRBV11-2
CASSQPGLKTQYF
>TRBV24-1
CATSVRTGKGVSTDTQYF
>TRBV13
CASTKLEGSYNEQFF